A single sample is the source of the 18 T cell receptor beta chains below, sequenced in a study of CD8 T cells in ankylosing spondylitis. TCRdb re-derived calls from the 5' RACE reads in MiXCR, one entry per CDR3 protein. The data show roughly 400,000 distinct CDR3 sequences, with around 22% seen just once and less than 20% held by the top ten. General study results and limits: It appeared that ankylosing spondylitis blood was characterized by a TCR beta motif of several highly homologous variants.

Which antigens these TCRs recognize remains unknown. The sample was blood, either unsorted or a sorted T cell fraction (not recorded which). These receptors were taken from a male donor with ankylosing spondylitis.

This clonotype was seen a handful of times. The V call is TRBV7-9, the J call TRBJ2-5; D tentatively fits TRBD1 or TRBD2 (5 bases each). V dropped 2 bases and J dropped 4 bases, with 17 bases sitting between them. Germline CDR1 is SEHNR and CDR2 is FQNEAQ (reference sequence). This CDR3 has 16 residues. CDR3 nucleotides: TGTGCCAGCAGCTTACCCAGGGCGGATCGGGGAGAGACCCAGTACTTC. As protein: CASSLPRADRGETQYF.

This clonotype was seen ten or more times. The V call is TRBV28, the J call TRBJ2-7; no clear D gene. Trimming removed 6 bases at V and 3 bases at J, with 18 bases between. CDR1 MDHEN and CDR2 SYDVKM come from the germline V gene. The CDR3 runs 15 residues. The CDR3 protein is CASRLRVREFYEQYF. The CDR3 DNA follows: TGTGCCAGCAGGCTAAGGGTAAGGGAATTCTACGAGCAGTACTTC.

V is TRBV2 and J is TRBJ2-1; unclear D gene. The CDR3 loop spans 15 amino acids. The ends were cut back, 0 bases at V and 8 bases at J, with 14 bases in the middle. Germline CDR1 reads SNHLY; CDR2 reads FYNNEI. CDR3 DNA: TGTGCCAGCAGTGAAGCGACACCTAGGATCGATGAGCAGTTCTTC. Its protein product is CASSEATPRIDEQFF.

V and J are TRBV12-3 or TRBV12-4 and TRBJ2-1, with TRBD1 as a possible D gene (5 bases). This CDR3 is built from 14 residues. V was shortened by 8 bases and J by 5 bases, with 16 bases between the two germline ends. CDR3 amino acids: CASSFWGRDNEQFF. CDR3 coding DNA: TGTGCCAGCTCTTTTTGGGGCCGGGACAATGAGCAGTTCTTC.

This clonotype was observed a handful of times. This chain's CDR3 is CASSQDSPNSPLHF. DNA of the CDR3: TGTGCCAGCAGTCAGGACAGCCCTAATTCACCCCTCCACTTT. This sequence joins TRBV9 and TRBJ1-6; tentatively, D is TRBD1 (6 bases). V gave up 5 bases and J gave up 6 bases, with 12 bases separating them. CDR1 SGDLS and CDR2 YYNGEE come from the germline V gene. The CDR3 consists of 14 residues.

This clonotype came up a few times. The chain carries TRBV3-1 and TRBJ2-7; 9 bases map to TRBD2. V gave up 0 bases and J gave up 5 bases; unmatched junction bases: 8. The V gene's germline CDR1 is LGHDT and CDR2 YNNKEL (reference sequence). The CDR3 has 16 residues. CDR3 DNA sequence: TGTGCCAGCAGCCAAGACACGGCTAGCGGGATAAACGAGCAGTACTTC. It codes for CASSQDTASGINEQYF.

The sample holds a few counts of this clonotype. J is TRBJ2-1 and V is TRBV6-2 or TRBV6-3; TRBD1 is a possible D gene (5 bases). Per the germline V gene, CDR1 is MNHEY and CDR2 is SVGEGT. The CDR3 has 12 amino acids. V was clipped by 6 bases and J by 9 bases, with 12 bases between them. CDR3 protein: CASRKNQGEQFF. As DNA, the CDR3 is TGTGCCAGCAGAAAGAACCAGGGTGAGCAGTTCTTC.

This clonotype came up many times. V usage is TRBV4-3 and J usage is TRBJ2-1; 8 bases are shared with TRBD1. Germline CDR1 is LGHNA and CDR2 is YSLEER. CDR3 length: 17 residues. With 3 bases clipped from V and 4 bases from J, the junction kept 11 bases outside the gene matches. CDR3 residues: CASSQLGGQGFYNEQFF. The DNA of the CDR3 is TGCGCCAGCAGCCAGCTCGGAGGACAGGGATTTTACAATGAGCAGTTCTTC.

V usage is TRBV3-1 and J usage is TRBJ2-7; 9 bases map to TRBD2. Germline values: CDR1 LGHDT, CDR2 YNNKEL (reference sequence). The CDR3 has 14 amino acids. The V and J ends lost 7 bases and 2 bases, in that order; junction bases with no gene match: 6. The CDR3 nucleotides are TGTGCCAGCACAGCTGCGGGAGGGACCTACGAGCAGTACTTC. Translation gives CASTAAGGTYEQYF.

The genes are TRBV24-1 and TRBJ2-3; 8 bases are a match to TRBD1. This CDR3 has 16 residues. Germline lookup yields CDR1 KGHDR and CDR2 SFDVKD. V gave up 3 bases and J gave up 4 bases; unmatched junction bases: 8. The CDR3 protein is CATSDRGQESPDTQYF. Here the CDR3 DNA reads TGTGCCACCAGTGATAGGGGACAGGAGTCCCCAGATACGCAGTATTTT.

This chain links TRBV5-1 with TRBJ2-2; the match to TRBD2 covers 15 bases. Germline CDR1 SGHRS, CDR2 YFSETQ. The CDR3 has 17 residues. Trimming took 3 bases from V and 7 from J; bases not matched to a gene: 7. This chain's CDR3 is CASSSILGLAGGGELFF. The CDR3 bases are TGCGCCAGCAGCTCCATTTTGGGACTAGCGGGAGGCGGGGAGCTGTTTTTT. The full variable domain, rest sourced from reference TRBV5-1 and TRBJ2-2, is KAGVTQTPRYLIKTRGQQVTLSCSPISGHRSVSWYQQTPGQGLQFLFEYFSETQRNKGNFPGRFSGRQFSNSRSEMNVSTLELGDSALYLCASSSILGLAGGGELFFGEGSRLTVL.

The V call is TRBV12-3 or TRBV12-4, the J call TRBJ1-6, with 9 bases aligning to TRBD1. This CDR3 comprises 15 residues. V was pared by 7 bases and J by 9 bases, with 10 bases of the junction left unmatched. CDR3 nucleotides: TGTGCCAGCACCCGATCCGGGACAGGGAGTTCACCCCTCCACTTT. This translates into CASTRSGTGSSPLHF.

The rearrangement uses TRBV12-3 or TRBV12-4 and TRBJ1-5, with 8 bases identical to TRBD1. The trim removed 7 bases at V and 2 bases at J, leaving 4 bases unmatched. CDR3 length: 14 residues. For the CDR3, the DNA is TGTGCCAGCAACAACAGGGGGGGCAATCAGCCCCAGCATTTT. This sequence encodes CASNNRGGNQPQHF.

The chain uses TRBV2 and TRBJ2-2; D ambiguous. With 7 bases removed from V and 6 bases from J, the gap between germline ends came to 12 bases. Germline V gene data show CDR1 as SNHLY and CDR2 as FYNNEI. This CDR3 has 13 residues. Here the CDR3 DNA reads TGTGCCAGCACTGACCGCGACCCCGGGGAGCTGTTTTTT. Residues: CASTDRDPGELFF. Complete variable domain (other parts from reference TRBV2 and TRBJ2-2): EPEVTQTPSHQVTQMGQEVILRCVPISNHLYFYWYRQILGQKVEFLVSFYNNEISEKSEIFDDQFSVERPDGSNFTLKIRSTKLEDSAMYFCASTDRDPGELFFGEGSRLTVL.

The gene calls are TRBV6-2 or TRBV6-3 and TRBJ2-7; TRBD1 aligns across 7 bases. The germline V gene has CDR1 MNHEY and CDR2 SVGEGT. CDR3 length: 14 amino acids. V was clipped by 0 bases and J by 12 bases; unmatched bases: 11. The CDR3: CASSYSRSTGSLYF. As DNA, the CDR3 is TGTGCCAGCAGTTACTCGAGATCGACAGGGTCCCTGTACTTC.

The rearrangement joins TRBV5-1 to TRBJ2-1; 12 bases are a match to TRBD2. CDR1 is SGHRS and CDR2 is YFSETQ in the germline V gene. Unmatched junction bases numbered 6, after V lost 5 bases and J lost 6 bases. The CDR3 extends over 15 amino acids. CDR3 sequence reads: CASRVMTSGSNEQFF. Here the CDR3 DNA reads TGCGCCAGCAGGGTCATGACTAGCGGGAGCAATGAGCAGTTCTTC. Using reference TRBV5-1 and TRBJ2-1 for the parts outside the CDR3, the full variable domain is KAGVTQTPRYLIKTRGQQVTLSCSPISGHRSVSWYQQTPGQGLQFLFEYFSETQRNKGNFPGRFSGRQFSNSRSEMNVSTLELGDSALYLCASRVMTSGSNEQFFGPGTRLTVL.

This rearrangement joins TRBV15 to TRBJ1-1, with D perhaps matching TRBD1 (5 bases). Between the trimmed V and J ends, which lost 2 bases and 0 bases, there was a span of 10 bases. The germline CDR1 and CDR2 sequences are LNHNV and YYDKDF (reference sequence). The CDR3 runs to 15 residues. The CDR3, as DNA: TGTGCCACCAGCAGAAGCAGGGTGGTGAACACTGAAGCTTTCTTT. Encoded protein: CATSRSRVVNTEAFF.

In this sample, this clonotype turned up a few times. This sequence joins TRBV5-1 and TRBJ2-4; 8 positions match TRBD1. This CDR3 comprises 15 residues. Trimming at V came to 0 bases and at J to 6 bases, leaving 5 bases not matched to a gene. Germline lookup yields CDR1 SGHRS and CDR2 YFSETQ. In DNA form, the CDR3 reads TGCGCCAGCAGCTTGGGCCAGGGGGCTAGAAACATTCAGTACTTC. Translated: CASSLGQGARNIQYF.